These T cell receptor beta chains were read from a single sample in a study of shared clonotypes between healthy human individuals. Profiling relied on immunoSEQ multiplex PCR, and the TCRdb table lists in-frame clones only, not all of them. The sample carries around 2.1 million clones, more than 85% recorded once. The source material was naive CD8+ T cells from PBMCs. These receptors were collected from a man younger than 35 in good health. Some clones in this sample may be carry-over from other donors' samples. The CDR3 runs from the conserved cysteine through the conserved F or W. A D gene is named only where the DNA matches it firmly.

TRBD2 | TRBJ2-1 | TRBV9 | CASSAPTSRHNEQFF
- | TRBJ2-2 | TRBV4-1 | CASSHFGGAGTGELFF
- | TRBJ2-1 | TRBV16 | CASSQSRSNEQFF
- | TRBJ2-1 | TRBV10-1 | CASSDLVYNEQFF
- | TRBJ1-3 | TRBV2 | CASSDRDASSGNTIYF
- | TRBJ1-5 | TRBV27 | CASSLFGGDQPQHF
- | TRBJ2-5 | TRBV5-8 | CASSMGWRDETQYF
- | TRBJ2-5 | TRBV12-5 | CASSQGWQETQYF
TRBD2 | TRBJ2-5 | TRBV11-2 | CASSPWDIAGQETQYF
- | TRBJ2-7 | TRBV7-8 | CASSFHGSAYEQYF
- | TRBJ1-1 | TRBV15 | CATSRRTGPRYTEAFF
TRBD1 | TRBJ1-2 | TRBV27 | CASSSNRDRANYGYTF
- | TRBJ2-1 | TRBV6-1 | CASSERAAYDEQFF
TRBD1 | TRBJ2-7 | TRBV14 | CASSQVSGQGTFEQYF
TRBD2 | TRBJ2-1 | TRBV6-1 | CASSEAVVGGNNEQFF
TRBD2 | TRBJ2-7 | TRBV19 | CASSIGGSMIYEQYF
- | TRBJ2-7 | TRBV7-9 | CASSLVSAYEQYF
TRBD2 | TRBJ2-1 | TRBV5-1 | CASRVSGSEQFF
- | TRBJ2-2 | TRBV27 | CASSLSGWPGELFF
- | TRBJ2-5 | TRBV27 | CASSLVGGQETQYF
TRBD2 | TRBJ2-1 | TRBV11-2 | CASSQREGTSGRHEQFF
- | TRBJ2-7 | TRBV7-9 | CASSLGTGGEQYF
TRBD2 | TRBJ2-2 | TRBV6-5 | CASGLAGGSGELFF
- | TRBJ2-1 | TRBV6-1 | CASSEAGRREQFF
TRBD2 | TRBJ2-3 | TRBV28 | CASSLMVGRPDTQYF
- | TRBJ2-1 | TRBV7-9 | CASSDSMPGEQFF
- | TRBJ2-7 | TRBV28 | CASSLRRAYEQYF
- | TRBJ1-3 | TRBV4-1 | CASSQDLGSGNTIYF
- | TRBJ1-1 | TRBV4-1 | CASSPSGAPMNTEAFF
TRBD2 | TRBJ2-7 | TRBV18 | CASSPQEREGAYEQYF
- | TRBJ1-1 | TRBV5-6 | CASSLALNSMNTEAFF
- | TRBJ2-1 | TRBV7-8 | CASSFGEPNEQFF
TRBD1 | TRBJ1-3 | TRBV7-9 | CASSPGQGAGTIYF
- | TRBJ2-3 | TRBV19 | CASSIGGGPRTDTQYF
TRBD1 | TRBJ2-5 | TRBV11-1 | CASSGFRGRETQYF
TRBD2 | TRBJ2-3 | TRBV15 | CATSRDALAALTDTQYF
- | TRBJ2-7 | TRBV28 | CASSSAVSYEQYF
TRBD2 | TRBJ2-7 | TRBV28 | CASSFLASGLSYEQYF
- | TRBJ1-1 | TRBV4-3 | CASSARATTNTEAFF
- | TRBJ2-5 | TRBV28 | CASSPHLGVRETQYF
TRBD1 | TRBJ2-7 | TRBV9 | CASSAGQGDEQYF
TRBD1 | TRBJ2-1 | TRBV6-1 | CASSVRDRAPGYNEQFF
- | TRBJ1-2 | TRBV9 | CASSVVGNPSNYGYTF
- | TRBJ1-4 | TRBV25-1 | CASSVRAGEKLFF
- | TRBJ1-6 | TRBV27 | CASSLGPGAYNSPLHF
- | TRBJ2-5 | TRBV27 | CASSLSRGQETQYF
TRBD2 | TRBJ2-3 | TRBV10-3 | CAISEAGFADTQYF
- | TRBJ1-2 | TRBV4-3 | CASSQDRAAYGYTF
TRBD1 | TRBJ2-1 | TRBV5-4 | CASSDRAYNEQFF
TRBD1 | TRBJ1-2 | TRBV27 | CASSQGQGWYYGYTF
TRBD1 | TRBJ2-7 | TRBV27 | CASSSSGTGVHEQYF
- | TRBJ2-6 | TRBV28 | CASSSNRDGRSGANVLTF